The T cell receptor (beta chain) under discussion was sequenced for a study of blood T cell repertoires in COVID-19. The wider study: The United States, Italy and Spain supplied acute and convalescent COVID-19 samples. Sources were T cells, B-cell-depleted T cells, or PBMCs; the material itself was cDNA or gDNA.

How the authors handled the data: Estimation of nucleated cell counts relied on the amplification of reference gene primers. Generated by immunoSEQ multiplex PCR, the TCRdb table keeps only in-frame clones and is missing some. V and J calls and clone size are those listed in that table; D and trimming were worked out from the DNA. Of 40,000 or so clones listed, approximately 79% are singletons. The CDR3 length is 14 residues. Germline loops: CDR1 LNHDA, CDR2 SQIVND (reference sequence). Losses at the gene ends were 3 bases for V and 1 base for J; bases not matched to a gene: 3. The sequenced sample consisted of peripheral blood. The source is a man in his sixties or seventies with acute or convalescent COVID-19. The chain joins TRBV19 to TRBJ2-7, with 7 bases matching TRBD1. DNA for the CDR3: TGTGCCAGTAGTATTGGGACAGCTTCCTACGAGCAGTACTTC. This encodes CASSIGTASYEQYF.